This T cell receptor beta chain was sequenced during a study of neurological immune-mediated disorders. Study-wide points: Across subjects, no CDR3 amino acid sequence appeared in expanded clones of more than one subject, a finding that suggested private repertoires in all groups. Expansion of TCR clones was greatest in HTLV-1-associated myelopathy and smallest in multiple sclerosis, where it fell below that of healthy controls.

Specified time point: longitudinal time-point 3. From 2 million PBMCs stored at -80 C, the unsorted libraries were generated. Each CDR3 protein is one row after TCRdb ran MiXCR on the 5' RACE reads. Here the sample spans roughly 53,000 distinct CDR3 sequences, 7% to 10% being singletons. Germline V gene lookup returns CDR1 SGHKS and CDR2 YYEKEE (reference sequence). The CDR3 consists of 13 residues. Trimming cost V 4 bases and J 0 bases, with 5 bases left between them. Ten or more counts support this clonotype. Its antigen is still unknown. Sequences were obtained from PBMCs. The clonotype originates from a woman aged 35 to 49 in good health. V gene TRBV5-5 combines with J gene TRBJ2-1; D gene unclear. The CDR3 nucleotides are TGTGCCAGCAGCCGGACCTCCTACAATGAGCAGTTCTTC. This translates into CASSRTSYNEQFF.